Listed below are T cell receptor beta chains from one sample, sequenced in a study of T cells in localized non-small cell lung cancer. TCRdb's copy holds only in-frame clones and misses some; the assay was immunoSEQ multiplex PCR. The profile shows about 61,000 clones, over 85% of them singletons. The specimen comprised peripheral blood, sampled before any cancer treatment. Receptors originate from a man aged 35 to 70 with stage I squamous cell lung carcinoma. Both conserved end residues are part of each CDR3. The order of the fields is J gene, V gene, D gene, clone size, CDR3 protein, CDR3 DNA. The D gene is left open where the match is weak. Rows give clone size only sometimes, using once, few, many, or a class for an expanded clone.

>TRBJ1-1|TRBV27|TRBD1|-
CASKLGTGGANTEAFF
TGTGCCAGCAAACTGGGGACAGGGGGGGCGAACACTGAAGCTTTCTTT
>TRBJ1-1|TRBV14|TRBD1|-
CASSPRWQGVPFF
TGTGCCAGCAGCCCGCGTTGGCAGGGGGTACCTTTCTTT
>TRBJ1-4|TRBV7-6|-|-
CASSLGQPGTNEKLFF
TGTGCCAGCAGCTTAGGTCAGCCGGGGACTAATGAAAAACTGTTTTTT
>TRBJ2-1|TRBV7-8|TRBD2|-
CASSSLRESSYNEQFF
TGTGCCAGCAGCTCTCTGCGGGAGAGCTCCTACAATGAGCAGTTCTTC
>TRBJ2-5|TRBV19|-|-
CASSTYRGTPKVETQYF
TGTGCCAGTAGTACATACCGGGGGACGCCGAAGGTGGAGACCCAGTACTTC
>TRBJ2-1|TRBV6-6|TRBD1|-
CASSYSRTGETNEQFF
TGTGCCAGCAGTTACTCGAGGACAGGGGAGACCAATGAGCAGTTCTTC
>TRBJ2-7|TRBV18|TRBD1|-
CASGQGAYEQYF
TGTGCATCGGGACAGGGGGCCTACGAGCAGTACTTC
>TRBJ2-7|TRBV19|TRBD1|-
CASSSSGTGSYEQYF
TGTGCCAGTAGTTCCTCCGGGACAGGCTCCTACGAGCAGTACTTC
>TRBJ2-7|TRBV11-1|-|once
CASSPRNYEQYF
TGTGCCAGCAGCCCCCGAAACTACGAGCAGTACTTC
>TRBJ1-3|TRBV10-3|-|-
CAIRGNTIYF
TGTGCCATCAGAGGAAACACCATATATTTT
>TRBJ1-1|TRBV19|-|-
CASSPLGTEAFF
TGTGCCAGTAGCCCTCTGGGAACTGAAGCTTTCTTT
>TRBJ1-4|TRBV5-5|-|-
CASSLSSDVRDEKLFF
TGTGCCAGCAGCTTGAGTTCGGACGTTAGGGACGAAAAACTGTTTTTT
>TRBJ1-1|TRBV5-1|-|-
CASSLEQVMNTEAFF
TGCGCCAGCAGCTTGGAACAGGTAATGAACACTGAAGCTTTCTTT
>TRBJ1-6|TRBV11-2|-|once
CASSLEAYSPLHF
TGTGCCAGCAGCTTAGAAGCGTATTCACCCCTCCACTTT
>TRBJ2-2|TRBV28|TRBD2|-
CASSLWTSATGELFF
TGTGCCAGCAGTTTATGGACTAGCGCCACCGGGGAGCTGTTTTTT
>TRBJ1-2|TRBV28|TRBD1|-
CASSYPPGQGIDDVGYTF
TGTGCCAGCAGTTACCCTCCGGGACAGGGAATAGATGACGTGGGCTACACCTTC
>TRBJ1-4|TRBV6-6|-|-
CASSYSSNEKLFF
TGTGCCAGCAGTTACTCTTCAAATGAAAAACTGTTTTTT
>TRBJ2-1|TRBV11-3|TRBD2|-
CASSSTGGSNSGNEQFF
TGTGCCAGCAGCTCGACCGGGGGGTCCAATTCGGGCAATGAGCAGTTCTTC
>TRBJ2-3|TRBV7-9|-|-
CASSPRADTQYF
TGTGCCAGCAGCCCCCGGGCAGATACGCAGTATTTT
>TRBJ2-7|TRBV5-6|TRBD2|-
CASRAGGSYEQYF
TGTGCCAGCCGAGCGGGGGGCAGCTACGAGCAGTACTTC
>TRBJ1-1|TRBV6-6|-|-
CASSYSKGNTEAFF
TGTGCCAGCAGTTACTCTAAGGGGAACACTGAAGCTTTCTTT
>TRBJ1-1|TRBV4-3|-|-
CASSQDPRMNTEAFF
TGCGCCAGCAGCCAAGATCCACGCATGAACACTGAAGCTTTCTTT
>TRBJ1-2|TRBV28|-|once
CASSLGAPGYTF
TGTGCCAGCAGTTTAGGAGCCCCGGGCTACACCTTC
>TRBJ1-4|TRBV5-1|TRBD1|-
CASSDRQGGEKLFF
TGCGCCAGCAGCGACCGACAGGGTGGGGAAAAACTGTTTTTT
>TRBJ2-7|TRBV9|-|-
CASSPRLGLPGEQYF
TGTGCCAGCAGCCCCCGACTGGGCCTACCAGGGGAGCAGTACTTC
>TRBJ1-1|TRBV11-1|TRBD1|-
CASSLGQGGSVMNTEAFF
TGTGCCAGCAGCCTCGGACAGGGCGGTAGTGTAATGAACACTGAAGCTTTCTTT
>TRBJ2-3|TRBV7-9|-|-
CASSLAGPGDTQYF
TGTGCCAGCAGCTTAGCGGGACCGGGGGATACGCAGTATTTT
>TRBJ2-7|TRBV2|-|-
CASSEAGSSYEQYF
TGTGCCAGCAGTGAAGCAGGGTCCTCCTACGAGCAGTACTTC
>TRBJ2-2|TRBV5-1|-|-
CASSLNTGELFF
TGCGCCAGCAGCCTAAACACCGGGGAGCTGTTTTTT
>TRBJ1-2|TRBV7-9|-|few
CASSRGGGYTF
TGTGCCAGCAGCCGTGGCGGTGGCTACACCTTC
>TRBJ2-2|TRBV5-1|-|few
CASSPAARPNTGELFF
TGCGCCAGCAGCCCCGCCGCCCGCCCGAACACCGGGGAGCTGTTTTTT
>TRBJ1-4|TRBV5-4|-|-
CASSLDGVGEKLFF
TGTGCCAGCAGCTTGGACGGAGTCGGTGAAAAACTGTTTTTT
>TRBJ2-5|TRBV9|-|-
CASGGGAVGETQYF
TGTGCCAGCGGTGGTGGAGCCGTAGGGGAGACCCAGTACTTC
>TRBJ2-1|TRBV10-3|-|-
CAISESDTAYNEQFF
TGTGCCATCAGTGAGAGTGACACAGCCTACAATGAGCAGTTCTTC
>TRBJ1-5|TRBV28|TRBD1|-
CASSGQVPQPQHF
TGTGCCAGCAGCGGACAGGTCCCTCAGCCCCAGCATTTT
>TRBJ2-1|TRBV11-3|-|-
CASSLMRADNEQFF
TGTGCCAGCAGCCTTATGAGGGCCGACAATGAGCAGTTCTTC
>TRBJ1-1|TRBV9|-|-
CASSVEGGPSTEAFF
TGTGCCAGCAGCGTAGAAGGGGGGCCGAGCACTGAAGCTTTCTTT
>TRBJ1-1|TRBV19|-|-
CASLPGGGMIEAFF
TGTGCCAGCCTTCCGGGGGGGGGTATGATTGAAGCTTTCTTT
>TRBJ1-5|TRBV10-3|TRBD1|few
CAIRQGAGGNQPQHF
TGTGCCATCAGACAGGGGGCTGGAGGCAATCAGCCCCAGCATTTT
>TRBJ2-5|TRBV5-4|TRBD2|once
CASSSGTSGQETQYF
TGTGCCAGCAGCTCCGGGACTAGCGGCCAAGAGACCCAGTACTTC
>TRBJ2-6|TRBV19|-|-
CASRTRDGTPIYSSGANVLTF
TGTGCCAGTCGAACCCGTGACGGGACACCGATCTACTCCTCTGGGGCCAACGTCCTGACTTTC
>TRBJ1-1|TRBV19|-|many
CASSPGPVPLEAFF
TGTGCCAGTAGCCCTGGGCCGGTACCCCTTGAAGCTTTCTTT